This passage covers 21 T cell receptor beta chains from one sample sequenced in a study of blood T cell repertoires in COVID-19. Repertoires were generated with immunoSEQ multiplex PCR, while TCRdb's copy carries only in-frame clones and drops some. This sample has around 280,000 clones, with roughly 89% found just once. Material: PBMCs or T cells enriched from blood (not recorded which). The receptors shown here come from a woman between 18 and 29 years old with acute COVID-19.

CDR3 DNA: TGTGCCAGCAGCCCCCGGGGGAGCCTGGAGACCCAGTACTTC. Encoded protein: CASSPRGSLETQYF. The chain links TRBV9 to TRBJ2-5, with D perhaps matching TRBD2 (6 bases). In germline, CDR1 is SGDLS, CDR2 YYNGEE. CDR3 size: 14 residues. V lost 4 bases to trimming and J lost 5 bases, with 15 bases between them.

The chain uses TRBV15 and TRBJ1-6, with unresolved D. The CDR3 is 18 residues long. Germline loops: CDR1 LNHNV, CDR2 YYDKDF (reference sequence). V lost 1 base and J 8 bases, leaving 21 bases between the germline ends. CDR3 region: CATSRVRGGEGIDSPLHF. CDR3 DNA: TGTGCCACCAGCAGAGTCCGTGGCGGGGAGGGAATTGATTCACCCCTCCACTTT. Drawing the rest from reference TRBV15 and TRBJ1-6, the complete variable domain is DAMVIQNPRYQVTQFGKPVTLSCSQTLNHNVMYWYQQKSSQAPKLLFHYYDKDFNNEADTPDNFQSRRPNTSFCFLDIRSPGLGDTAMYLCATSRVRGGEGIDSPLHFGNGTRLTVT.

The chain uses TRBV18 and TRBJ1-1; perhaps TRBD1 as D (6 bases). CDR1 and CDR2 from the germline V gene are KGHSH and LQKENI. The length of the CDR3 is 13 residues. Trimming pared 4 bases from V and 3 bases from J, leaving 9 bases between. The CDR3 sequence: CASSQTGDTEAFF. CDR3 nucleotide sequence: TGTGCCAGCTCACAGACAGGAGACACTGAAGCTTTCTTT.

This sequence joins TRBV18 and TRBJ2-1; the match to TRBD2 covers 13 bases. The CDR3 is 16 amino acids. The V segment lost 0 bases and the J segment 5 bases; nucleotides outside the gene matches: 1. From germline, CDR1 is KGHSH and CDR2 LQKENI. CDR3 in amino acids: CASSPPLAGGDNEQFF. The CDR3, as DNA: TGTGCCAGCTCACCACCACTAGCGGGAGGGGACAATGAGCAGTTCTTC.

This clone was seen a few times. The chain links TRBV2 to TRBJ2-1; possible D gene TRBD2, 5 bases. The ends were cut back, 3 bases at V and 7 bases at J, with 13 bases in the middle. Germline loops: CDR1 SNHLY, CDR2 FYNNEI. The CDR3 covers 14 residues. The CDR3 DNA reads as TGTGCCAGCAGTGATGGTCTCTCGGGGAATGAGCAGTTCTTC. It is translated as CASSDGLSGNEQFF.

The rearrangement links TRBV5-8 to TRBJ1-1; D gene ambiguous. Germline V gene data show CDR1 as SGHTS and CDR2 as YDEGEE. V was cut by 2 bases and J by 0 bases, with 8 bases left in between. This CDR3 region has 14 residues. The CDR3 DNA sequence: TGTGCCAGCAGCTTATCCAGTATGAACACTGAAGCTTTCTTT. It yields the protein CASSLSSMNTEAFF. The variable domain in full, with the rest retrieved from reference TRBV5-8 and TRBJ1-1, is EAGVTQSPTHLIKTRGQQATLRCSPISGHTSVYWYQQALGLGLQFLLWYDEGEERNRGNFPPRFSGRQFPNYSSELNVNALELEDSALYLCASSLSSMNTEAFFGQGTRLTVV.

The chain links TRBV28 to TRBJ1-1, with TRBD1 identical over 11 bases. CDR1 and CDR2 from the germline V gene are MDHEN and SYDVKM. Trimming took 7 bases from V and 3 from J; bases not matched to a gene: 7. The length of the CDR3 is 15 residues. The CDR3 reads CASTGQGAGDTEAFF. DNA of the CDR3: TGTGCCAGCACCGGACAGGGGGCCGGGGACACTGAAGCTTTCTTT.

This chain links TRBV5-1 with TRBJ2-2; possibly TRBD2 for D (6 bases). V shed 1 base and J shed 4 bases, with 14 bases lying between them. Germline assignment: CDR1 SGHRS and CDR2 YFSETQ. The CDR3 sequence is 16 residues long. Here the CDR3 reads CASSLFAGFGTGELFF. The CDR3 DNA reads TGCGCCAGCAGCTTGTTTGCGGGGTTCGGCACCGGGGAGCTGTTTTTT.

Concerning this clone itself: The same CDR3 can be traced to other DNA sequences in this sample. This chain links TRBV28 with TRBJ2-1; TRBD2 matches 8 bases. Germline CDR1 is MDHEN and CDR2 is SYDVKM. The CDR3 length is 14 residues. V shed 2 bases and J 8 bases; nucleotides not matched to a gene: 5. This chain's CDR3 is CASSLTGGPDEQFF. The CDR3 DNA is TGTGCCAGCAGTTTAACGGGAGGGCCAGATGAGCAGTTCTTC.

CDR3 loop: CASSHLGQGVNTGELFF. CDR3 DNA sequence: TGTGCCAGCAGCCACCTCGGACAGGGGGTCAACACCGGGGAGCTGTTTTTT. The chain carries TRBV14 and TRBJ2-2; TRBD1 matches at 10 bases. J was trimmed by 2 bases and V by 3 bases; bases with no gene match: 6. Germline lookup yields CDR1 SGHDN and CDR2 FVKESK. CDR3 length equals 17 residues. The full variable domain, its missing parts supplied by reference TRBV14 and TRBJ2-2, is EAGVTQFPSHSVIEKGQTVTLRCDPISGHDNLYWYRRVMGKEIKFLLHFVKESKQDESGMPNNRFLAERTGGTYSTLKVQPAELEDSGVYFCASSHLGQGVNTGELFFGEGSRLTVL.

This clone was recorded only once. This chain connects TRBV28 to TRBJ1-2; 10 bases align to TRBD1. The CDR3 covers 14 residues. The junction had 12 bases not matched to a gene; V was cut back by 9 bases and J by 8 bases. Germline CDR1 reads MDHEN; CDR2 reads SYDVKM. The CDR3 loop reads CASHNDRGQGGYTF. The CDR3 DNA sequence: TGTGCCAGTCACAACGACAGGGGGCAGGGCGGCTACACCTTC.

CDR3 in amino acids: CASGPREVPRRRSYEQYF. In DNA, the CDR3 is TGTGCTAGTGGTCCCCGGGAGGTGCCCCGTCGAAGGTCCTACGAGCAGTACTTC. The chain joins TRBV12-5 to TRBJ2-7, with 7 bases identical to TRBD2. Unmatched junction bases numbered 17, after V lost 5 bases and J lost 1 base. Germline assignment: CDR1 LGHNT and CDR2 FRNRAP. This CDR3 is 18 amino acids long.

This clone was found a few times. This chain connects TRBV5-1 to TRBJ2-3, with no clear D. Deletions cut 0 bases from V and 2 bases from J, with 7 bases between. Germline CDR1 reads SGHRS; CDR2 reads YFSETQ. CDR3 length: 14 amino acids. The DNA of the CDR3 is TGCGCCAGCAGCTTGGTTCTAGTCACAGATACGCAGTATTTT. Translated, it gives CASSLVLVTDTQYF.

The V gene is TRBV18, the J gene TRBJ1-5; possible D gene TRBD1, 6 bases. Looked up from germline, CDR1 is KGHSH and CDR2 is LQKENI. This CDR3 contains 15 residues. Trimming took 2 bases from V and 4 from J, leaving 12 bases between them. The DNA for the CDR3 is TGTGCCAGCTCACCAACAGGGCCGGGTAATCAGCCCCAGCATTTT. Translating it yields CASSPTGPGNQPQHF.

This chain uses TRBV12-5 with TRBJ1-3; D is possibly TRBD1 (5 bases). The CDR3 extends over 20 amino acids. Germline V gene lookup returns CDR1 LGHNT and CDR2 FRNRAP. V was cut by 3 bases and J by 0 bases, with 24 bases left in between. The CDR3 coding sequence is TGTGCTAGTGGTTTAACAATAACCCCGGGACTTCGGAGCTCTGGAAACACCATATATTTT. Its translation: CASGLTITPGLRSSGNTIYF.

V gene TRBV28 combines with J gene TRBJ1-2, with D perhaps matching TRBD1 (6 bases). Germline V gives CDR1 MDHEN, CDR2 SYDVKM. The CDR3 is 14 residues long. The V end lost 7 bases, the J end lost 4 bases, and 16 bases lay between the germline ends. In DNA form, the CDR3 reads TGTGCCAGCACGTCTGACAGGAGGACCTATGGCTACACCTTC. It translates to CASTSDRRTYGYTF.

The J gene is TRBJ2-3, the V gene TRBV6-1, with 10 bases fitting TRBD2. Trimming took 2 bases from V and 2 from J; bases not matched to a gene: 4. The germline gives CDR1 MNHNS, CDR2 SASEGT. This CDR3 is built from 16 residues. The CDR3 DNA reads TGTGCCAGCAGTGAAATAGCGGGAGGAATCACAGATACGCAGTATTTT. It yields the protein CASSEIAGGITDTQYF.

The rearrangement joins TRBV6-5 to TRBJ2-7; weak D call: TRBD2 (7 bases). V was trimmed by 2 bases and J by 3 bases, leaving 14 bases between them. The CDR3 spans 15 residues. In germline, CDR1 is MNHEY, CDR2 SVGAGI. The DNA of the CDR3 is TGTGCCAGCAGTTACGCCGGGGGGCGAAGCTACGAGCAGTACTTC. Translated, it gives CASSYAGGRSYEQYF.

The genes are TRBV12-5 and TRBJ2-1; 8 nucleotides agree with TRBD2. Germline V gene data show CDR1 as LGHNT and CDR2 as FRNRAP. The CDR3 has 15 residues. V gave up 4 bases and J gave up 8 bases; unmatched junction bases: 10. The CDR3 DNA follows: TGTGCTAGTGGTTCCGAAAGGACTAGCCGGTATGAGCAGTTCTTC. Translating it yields CASGSERTSRYEQFF.

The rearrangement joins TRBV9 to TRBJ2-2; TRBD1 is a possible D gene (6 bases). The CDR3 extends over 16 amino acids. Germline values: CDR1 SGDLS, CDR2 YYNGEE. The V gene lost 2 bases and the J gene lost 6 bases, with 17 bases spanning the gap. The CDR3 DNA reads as TGTGCCAGCAGCGTTGGGGGCAGGGGTTTAGCCGGGGAGCTGTTTTTT. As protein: CASSVGGRGLAGELFF.

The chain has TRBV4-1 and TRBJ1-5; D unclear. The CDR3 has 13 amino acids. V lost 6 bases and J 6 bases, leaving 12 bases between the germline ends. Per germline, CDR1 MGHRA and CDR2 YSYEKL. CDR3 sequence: CASSSLGGQPQHF. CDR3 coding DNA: TGCGCCAGCAGTAGTTTAGGCGGTCAGCCCCAGCATTTT.